These 20 T cell receptor beta chains originate from one sample sequenced in a study of T cell responses to AZD1222 COVID-19 vaccine. The assay was immunoSEQ multiplex PCR, and TCRdb's table has in-frame clones only and misses some. The sample holds about 120,000 clones; over 75% are singletons and the top ten take approximately 8.8%. The source was peripheral blood, collected on day 0 of AZD1222 vaccination. Receptors were obtained from an adult in good health.

The chain employs TRBV9 and TRBJ2-7, with D possibly being TRBD1 (6 bases). Trimming pared 2 bases from V and 0 bases from J, leaving 9 bases between. CDR3 length: 14 amino acids. Germline V gene data show CDR1 as SGDLS and CDR2 as YYNGEE. Written as DNA, the CDR3 is TGTGCCAGCAGCGTCGGACAGACCTCCTACGAGCAGTACTTC. It is translated as CASSVGQTSYEQYF.

V gene TRBV27 combines with J gene TRBJ2-5; D is ambiguous. Trimming stripped 7 bases from V and 4 bases from J, with 7 bases between. Germline V gives CDR1 MNHEY, CDR2 SMNVEV (reference sequence). This CDR3 comprises 11 residues. The CDR3 nucleotides are TGTGCCAGCACCTCAGGAGAGACCCAGTACTTC. Protein product: CASTSGETQYF.

This chain uses TRBV30 with TRBJ2-2; D remains unclear. V shed 0 bases and J shed 7 bases, with 15 bases lying between them. The germline CDR1 and CDR2 sequences are GTSNPN and SVGIG (reference sequence). This CDR3 has 15 amino acids. CDR3 region: CAWSVGLRVGGELFF. CDR3 nucleotides: TGTGCCTGGAGTGTAGGGCTACGAGTGGGCGGGGAGCTGTTTTTT.

The chain carries TRBV9 and TRBJ2-2; 7 bases align to TRBD2. With V trimmed by 0 bases and J by 11 bases, 10 bases remained unmatched. The CDR3 spans 15 residues. Germline CDR1 and CDR2: SGDLS and YYNGEE. DNA for the CDR3: TGTGCCAGCAGCGTAGATTCGGGAACTAGCGTTGAGCTGTTTTTT. Its translation is CASSVDSGTSVELFF.

The chain uses TRBV28 and TRBJ2-7; D call uncertain. CDR1 MDHEN and CDR2 SYDVKM come from the germline V gene. CDR3 length equals 12 residues. The V end lost 6 bases, the J end lost 4 bases, and 10 bases lay between the germline ends. CDR3 in DNA: TGTGCCAGCAGGACAAGAATATACGAGCAGTACTTC. This codes for CASRTRIYEQYF.

The V and J genes are TRBV2 and TRBJ2-7, with D possibly matching TRBD2 (6 bases). V was trimmed by 3 bases and J by 7 bases, leaving 19 bases between them. This CDR3 has 15 residues. CDR1 and CDR2 from the germline V gene are SNHLY and FYNNEI. Written as DNA, the CDR3 is TGTGCCAGCAGTGAGTTCACTAGCAGAGGGCGGGAGCAGTACTTC. It yields the protein CASSEFTSRGREQYF.

The V gene is TRBV7-2, the J gene TRBJ2-7; D is unclear. Deletions cut 4 bases from V and 0 bases from J, with 13 bases between. Germline loops: CDR1 SGHTA, CDR2 FQGNSA. The CDR3 loop spans 15 amino acids. The CDR3 DNA follows: TGTGCCAGCAGCTGGGCGGTGGCTAGCTCCTACGAGCAGTACTTC. Protein sequence: CASSWAVASSYEQYF.

This chain links TRBV29-1 with TRBJ1-1, with D perhaps matching TRBD1 (6 bases). V was pared by 7 bases and J by 4 bases, with 10 bases between. From germline, CDR1 is SQVTM and CDR2 ANQGSEA. The CDR3 runs to 11 residues. This chain's CDR3 is CSASRGTEAFF. CDR3 sequence (DNA): TGCAGCGCTTCCAGGGGCACTGAAGCTTTCTTT.

The V and J genes are TRBV2 and TRBJ1-1; tentatively, D is TRBD1 (6 bases). V lost 5 bases, J lost 0 bases, and 10 bases lay in between. CDR3 size: 14 residues. Germline-derived CDR1 and CDR2 are SNHLY and FYNNEI. The CDR3 protein is CASSSGQMNTEAFF. The CDR3 DNA sequence: TGTGCCAGCAGTTCGGGACAAATGAACACTGAAGCTTTCTTT. Drawing the rest from reference TRBV2 and TRBJ1-1, the complete variable domain is EPEVTQTPSHQVTQMGQEVILRCVPISNHLYFYWYRQILGQKVEFLVSFYNNEISEKSEIFDDQFSVERPDGSNFTLKIRSTKLEDSAMYFCASSSGQMNTEAFFGQGTRLTVV.

J is TRBJ1-3 and V is TRBV5-1; possibly TRBD1 for D (5 bases). V shed 4 bases and J shed 2 bases, with 13 bases lying between them. The CDR3 loop spans 15 amino acids. Germline V gives CDR1 SGHRS, CDR2 YFSETQ. This CDR3 reads CASSANGATGNTIYF. As DNA, the CDR3 is TGCGCCAGCAGCGCTAACGGGGCTACTGGAAACACCATATATTTT.

V and J are TRBV7-2 and TRBJ2-3, with 11 positions matching TRBD2. V lost 5 bases to trimming and J lost 6 bases; unmatched junction nucleotides: 13. This CDR3 is built from 17 residues. Germline V gives CDR1 SGHTA, CDR2 FQGNSA. Here the CDR3 DNA reads TGTGCCAGCAGCCTACGTGGCGCTAGCGGGGGGACTGATACGCAGTATTTT. Its translation is CASSLRGASGGTDTQYF.

The chain combines TRBV4-2 with TRBJ1-2; D is unclear. Trimming cost V 1 base and J 0 bases, with 9 bases left between them. The CDR3 extends over 15 amino acids. Looked up from germline, CDR1 is LGHNA and CDR2 is YNFKEQ. This CDR3 reads CASSQADLSNYGYTF. CDR3 DNA: TGTGCCAGCAGCCAAGCTGACCTATCTAACTATGGCTACACCTTC.

CDR3 loop: CASSKASPVYDGDQPQHF. The CDR3 DNA reads TGTGCCAGCAGCAAAGCGTCACCCGTTTACGACGGGGATCAGCCCCAGCATTTT. The genes are TRBV21-1 and TRBJ1-5. TRBV21-1 is given as a pseudogene. This CDR3 is built from 18 residues.

This clone appeared once. V usage is TRBV28 and J usage is TRBJ2-7, with 11 bases fitting TRBD1. The CDR3 is 14 amino acids. Germline CDR1 reads MDHEN; CDR2 reads SYDVKM. Trimming cost V 7 bases and J 5 bases; bases outside gene matches: 7. The CDR3 here is CASTTDRGHDEQYF. CDR3 nucleotide sequence: TGTGCCAGCACTACGGACAGGGGGCACGACGAGCAGTACTTC.

This chain links TRBV12-5 with TRBJ2-3; TRBD2 is a possible D gene (7 bases). Germline CDR1 and CDR2: LGHNT and FRNRAP. This CDR3 region has 19 residues. Trimming left V 0 bases short and J 2 bases short, with 21 bases between. CDR3 sequence reads: CASGLVWTRGARDTDTQYF. CDR3 nucleotide sequence: TGTGCTAGTGGTTTGGTATGGACCCGGGGGGCGCGTGACACAGATACGCAGTATTTT.

The chain carries TRBV6-2 or TRBV6-3 and TRBJ2-5; D ambiguous. V gave up 6 bases and J gave up 4 bases, with 9 bases separating them. Germline CDR1 is MNHEY and CDR2 is SVGEGT. This CDR3 region has 12 residues. The CDR3 sequence: CASSHGPETQYF. CDR3 nucleotides: TGTGCCAGCAGCCATGGGCCAGAGACCCAGTACTTC.

This clone was seen only once. The rearrangement joins TRBV13 to TRBJ1-1; 7 nucleotides line up with TRBD1. CDR1 is PRHDT, CDR2 FYEKMQ, per germline (reference sequence). Trimming removed 4 bases from V and 1 base from J; junction bases left unmatched: 6. The CDR3 is 15 residues long. CDR3 bases: TGTGCCAGCAGCTCGACCTGGGACAGGAACACTGAAGCTTTCTTT. This translates into CASSSTWDRNTEAFF. Looking up the rest from reference TRBV13 and TRBJ1-1 gives the full variable domain: AAGVIQSPRHLIKEKRETATLKCYPIPRHDTVYWYQQGPGQDPQFLISFYEKMQSDKGSIPDRFSAQQFSDYHSELNMSSLELGDSALYFCASSSTWDRNTEAFFGQGTRLTVV.

This clone was picked up one time. The sample has other DNA sequences that encode this CDR3 too. The chain is built from TRBV18 and TRBJ2-1, with TRBD2 matching over 8 bases. There are 15 residues in the CDR3. Germline CDR1 and CDR2: KGHSH and LQKENI. V lost 0 bases and J lost 6; bases outside the gene matches: 4. CDR3 loop: CASSPPGLGSNEQFF. As DNA, the CDR3 is TGTGCCAGCTCACCACCGGGACTAGGATCCAATGAGCAGTTCTTC.

The gene calls are TRBV19 and TRBJ2-1; possible D gene TRBD2, 6 bases. With 1 base removed from V and 12 bases from J, the gap between germline ends came to 10 bases. Germline values: CDR1 LNHDA, CDR2 SQIVND (reference sequence). The CDR3 contains 12 residues. This chain's CDR3 is CASSIGGEWQFF. Here the CDR3 DNA reads TGTGCCAGTAGTATAGGGGGGGAGTGGCAGTTCTTC.

This clone occurred a few times. This rearrangement joins TRBV5-1 to TRBJ2-7; D assignment may be TRBD1 or TRBD2 (6 bases each). CDR3 length equals 13 residues. The V gene lost 4 bases and the J gene lost 4 bases, with 12 bases spanning the gap. Germline-derived CDR1 and CDR2 are SGHRS and YFSETQ. In DNA, the CDR3 is TGCGCCAGCAGCGGTGTAGGGGGGTACGAGCAGTACTTC. It encodes CASSGVGGYEQYF.